The rows below give T cell receptor beta chains drawn from one sample of a study of shared clonotypes between healthy human individuals. Clones were sequenced by immunoSEQ multiplex PCR, and TCRdb holds only the in-frame ones, with some missing. The table lists roughly 2 million clones, more than 90% of them singletons, with 0.1% to 0.15% in the top ten. The sequenced material came from naive CD4+ T cells sorted from blood. The receptors shown here come from a man between 18 and 29 years old in good health. Each CDR3 is given with its conserved first and last residue. The D gene is left open where the match is weak. Expanded clones are given a class, and other clones once, few, many or no size at all.

>-|TRBJ1-2|TRBV7-2|-|15
CASSPITGKNYGYTF
TGTGCCAGCAGCCCCATAACCGGGAAAAACTATGGCTACACCTTC
>-|TRBJ1-3|TRBV7-7|-|15
CASSISPGPGNTIYF
TGTGCTAGCAGCATCTCGCCAGGCCCGGGAAACACCATATATTTT
>-|TRBJ1-5|TRBV30|TRBD1|15
CASGTGLYSNQPQHF
TGTGCCTCCGGGACAGGACTTTATAGCAATCAGCCCCAGCATTTT
>-|TRBJ2-4|TRBV2|TRBD1|15
CASRGTGAAKNIQYF
TGTGCCAGCAGAGGGACAGGGGCTGCCAAAAACATTCAGTACTTC
>-|TRBJ1-1|TRBV29-1|-|13
CSVDPRDNTEAFF
TGCAGCGTTGACCCACGGGACAACACTGAAGCTTTCTTT
>-|TRBJ1-4|TRBV19|-|15
CASSITDRNTEKLFF
TGTGCCAGTAGTATTACCGACAGGAATACCGAAAAACTGTTTTTT
>-|TRBJ1-1|TRBV9|-|12
CASSVDDTEAFF
TGTGCCAGCAGCGTAGATGACACTGAAGCTTTCTTT
>-|TRBJ1-5|TRBV4-3|-|18
CASSQNPEGELGSQPQHF
TGCGCCAGCAGCCAGAATCCGGAGGGGGAGTTGGGAAGTCAGCCCCAGCATTTT
>once|TRBJ1-1|TRBV6-5|-|14
CASSRGRQNTEAFF
TGTGCCAGCAGCCGTGGACGGCAGAACACTGAAGCTTTCTTT
>-|TRBJ2-7|TRBV9|-|13
CASSVAPGGEQYF
TGTGCCAGCAGCGTAGCGCCCGGGGGCGAGCAGTACTTC
>-|TRBJ2-7|TRBV18|-|14
CASSPAGFSYEQYF
TGTGCCAGCTCACCAGCAGGATTCTCCTACGAGCAGTACTTC